One and the same sample provided the 2 T cell receptor beta chains below, sequenced in a study of response to subunit inactivated influenza vaccine. TCRdb processed the RT-PCR reads anew with MiXCR; each CDR3 protein has one entry. Here the sample spans 710,000 or so distinct CDR3 sequences, less than 20% being singletons. The sequenced sample was PBMCs from blood, obtained approximately 12 days after vaccination. These receptor sequences come from a man between 45 and 60 years old who received an inactivated influenza vaccine.

Ten or more counts support this clonotype. The chain joins TRBV20-1 to TRBJ2-3; D is unresolved. CDR1 and CDR2 (germline): DFQATT, SNEGSKA (reference sequence). V was cut by 7 bases and J by 2 bases, with 19 bases left in between. The CDR3 consists of 15 residues. The CDR3 sequence: CSVPRLGLNTDTQYF. In nucleotides, the CDR3 is TGCAGTGTTCCAAGACTGGGCCTAAACACAGATACGCAGTATTTT.

This clonotype turned up a few times. V gene TRBV6-1 combines with J gene TRBJ2-7, with D possibly being TRBD1 (5 bases). V shed 6 bases and J shed 1 base, with 10 bases lying between them. The CDR3 covers 13 residues. Germline V CDR1 and CDR2: MNHNS, SASEGT. CDR3 in DNA: TGTGCCAGCAGGACAGCCAGATCCTACGAGCAGTACTTC. It is translated as CASRTARSYEQYF.